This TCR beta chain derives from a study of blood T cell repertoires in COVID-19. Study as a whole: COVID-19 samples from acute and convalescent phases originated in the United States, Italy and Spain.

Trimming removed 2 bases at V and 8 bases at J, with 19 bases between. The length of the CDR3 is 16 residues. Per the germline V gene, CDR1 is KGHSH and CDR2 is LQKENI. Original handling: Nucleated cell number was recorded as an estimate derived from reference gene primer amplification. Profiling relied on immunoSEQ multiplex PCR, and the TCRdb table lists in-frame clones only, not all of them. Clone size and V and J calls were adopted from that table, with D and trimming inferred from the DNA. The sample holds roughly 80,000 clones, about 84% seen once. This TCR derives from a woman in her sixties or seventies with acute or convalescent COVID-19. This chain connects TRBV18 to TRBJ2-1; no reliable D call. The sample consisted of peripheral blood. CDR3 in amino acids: CASSPETQILVDEQFF. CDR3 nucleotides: TGTGCCAGCTCACCAGAGACACAGATATTGGTCGATGAGCAGTTCTTC.